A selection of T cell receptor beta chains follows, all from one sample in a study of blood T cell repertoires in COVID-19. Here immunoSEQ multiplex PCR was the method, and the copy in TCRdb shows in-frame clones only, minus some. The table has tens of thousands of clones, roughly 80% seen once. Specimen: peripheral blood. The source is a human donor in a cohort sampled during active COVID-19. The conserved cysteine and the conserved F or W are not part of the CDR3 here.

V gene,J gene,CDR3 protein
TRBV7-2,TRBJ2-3,ASSLDGRGPDTQY
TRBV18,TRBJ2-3,ASSPRVSTGSPDTQY
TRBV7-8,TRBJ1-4,ASSLDRGEKLF
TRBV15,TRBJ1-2,ATSRDRNRGPSGYT
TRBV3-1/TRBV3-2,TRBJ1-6,ASSQGAGIDNSPLH
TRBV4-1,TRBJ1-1,ASSHNGRGRNTEAF
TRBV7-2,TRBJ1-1,ASSLGARKNTEAF
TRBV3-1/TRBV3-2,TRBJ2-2,ASTGQGDTGELF
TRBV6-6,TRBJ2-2,ASSWTGGSGELF
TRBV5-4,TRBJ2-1,ASSLDPTGEQF
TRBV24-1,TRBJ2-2,ATLAGVTGELF
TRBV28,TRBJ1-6,AIQGAIDSPLH
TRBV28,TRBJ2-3,ASSLLTGTDTQY
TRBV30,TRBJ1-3,AWSVRGSGNTIY
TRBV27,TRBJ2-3,ASSLSGGTDTQY
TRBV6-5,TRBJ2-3,ASSYSASYRTDTQY
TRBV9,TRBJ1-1,ASSVGGLEQAAF
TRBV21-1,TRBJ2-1,ASSTQNTSGSYNEQF
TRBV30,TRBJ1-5,AWSVTGGKVYQPQH
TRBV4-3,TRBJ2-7,ASSQRSGNSYEQY
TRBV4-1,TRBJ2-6,ASSPREAGANVLT
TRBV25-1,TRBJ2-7,ASSESGRVYEQY
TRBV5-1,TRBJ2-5,ASSLVTSGGLETQY
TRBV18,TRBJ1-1,ASFTGGNTEAF